The source of this TCR beta chain is a study of metastatic and nonmetastatic thyroid tumors. On the study more broadly: Thyroid patients, malignant and benign, had repertoires compared across blood and tumor or nodule tissue.

The CDR3 has 17 residues. The junction had 8 bases not matched to a gene; V was cut back by 4 bases and J by 6 bases. CDR1 is SGHRS and CDR2 is YFSETQ in the germline V gene. Every patient was untreated before thyroid surgery. TCRdb re-called clones from the PCR reads using MiXCR. The table has some 60,000 clones, almost 30% seen once. This clone is a singleton in its sample. The sequenced sample was blood. The V gene is TRBV5-1, the J gene TRBJ2-2, with TRBD2 matching over 14 bases. This TCR derives from a female donor with papillary thyroid cancer or a benign thyroid nodule (not recorded which). Some clones in this sample may be carry-over from other donors' samples. CDR3: CASSTRLAGGPSGELFF. The CDR3 bases are TGCGCCAGCAGCACCAGACTAGCGGGAGGGCCCTCCGGGGAGCTGTTTTTT.